A single sample gave rise to the 14 T cell receptor beta chains below, sequenced in a study of blood T cells in healthy people across ages. Together with a sample-barcoded 5' primer, a J-beta primer mix was included in a second PCR lasting roughly 7 to 11 cycles. One entry per CDR3 protein, called by TCRdb with MiXCR from the 5' RACE reads. This table holds about 1 million distinct CDR3 sequences, 40% to 45% found once. Material: blood. All receptors come from a woman between 55 and 75 years old in good health.

This clonotype has just a few counts. The chain recombines TRBV20-1 with TRBJ2-6, with 12 bases matching TRBD2. V was pared by 4 bases and J by 0 bases, with 7 bases of the junction left unmatched. From germline, CDR1 is DFQATT and CDR2 SNEGSKA (reference sequence). The CDR3 runs 18 residues. CDR3 region: CSAIGGLAGPSGANVLTF. For the CDR3, the DNA is TGCAGTGCTATCGGGGGACTAGCGGGCCCCTCTGGGGCCAACGTCCTGACTTTC.

The chain joins TRBV4-1 to TRBJ2-7; tentatively, D is TRBD2 (6 bases). Germline V gene data show CDR1 as MGHRA and CDR2 as YSYEKL. V was cut by 0 bases and J by 4 bases, with 13 bases left in between. This CDR3 spans 15 amino acids. The CDR3 bases are TGCGCCAGCAGCCAAGAAAATACCGCGGGGTACGAGCAGTACTTC. Translating gives CASSQENTAGYEQYF.

The genes are TRBV2 and TRBJ2-7; 7 bases match TRBD1. The ends lost 4 bases at V and 6 bases at J; junction bases unmatched: 9. CDR1 is SNHLY, CDR2 FYNNEI, per germline. This CDR3 is built from 14 residues. The CDR3 spells CASSGRVKGAEQYF. DNA for the CDR3: TGTGCCAGCAGTGGACGGGTCAAGGGGGCCGAGCAGTACTTC.

In its sample, this clonotype was seen many times. The CDR3 reads CSATYVRSSYNEQFF. The DNA of the CDR3 is TGCAGTGCAACCTATGTGCGGTCCTCCTACAATGAGCAGTTCTTC. This chain uses TRBV20-1 with TRBJ2-1, with no clear D. Germline CDR1 reads DFQATT; CDR2 reads SNEGSKA (reference sequence). The V and J ends lost 6 bases and 0 bases respectively, with 15 bases between them. CDR3 length: 15 amino acids.

This clonotype was detected only a few times. The chain carries TRBV11-2 and TRBJ2-4; 14 bases are a match to TRBD2. The ends lost 5 bases at V and 4 bases at J; junction bases unmatched: 13. CDR1 is SGHAT and CDR2 is FQNNGV in the germline V gene. The CDR3 sequence is 19 residues long. The CDR3 sequence: CASSRRPGLAGVGKNIQYF. The CDR3 bases are TGTGCCAGCAGCAGACGCCCGGGACTAGCGGGAGTAGGTAAAAACATTCAGTACTTC.

This clonotype was detected a few times. Relative to the germline gene, one junction end is altered; a read error may explain this. V is TRBV2 and J is TRBJ2-5; TRBD1 matches at 8 bases. Germline values: CDR1 SNHLY, CDR2 FYNNEI. The CDR3 has 14 residues. CDR3 loop: CASSAGQGGETQYF. The CDR3 DNA follows: TGCGCCAGCAGCGCCGGACAGGGCGGGGAGACCCAGTACTTC.

This chain links TRBV12-3 or TRBV12-4 with TRBJ2-3; tentative D call: TRBD2 (6 bases). V was cut by 11 bases and J by 5 bases, with 26 bases left in between. The CDR3 runs to 16 residues. Here the CDR3 reads CAGPWGVERARDTQYF. CDR3 nucleotide sequence: TGTGCCGGCCCCTGGGGGGTTGAGCGGGCCAGAGATACGCAGTATTTT.

This clonotype has just a few counts. The chain joins TRBV20-1 to TRBJ2-1, with 10 positions matching TRBD2. This CDR3 has 16 residues. Germline lookup yields CDR1 DFQATT and CDR2 SNEGSKA (reference sequence). V lost 0 bases to trimming and J lost 3 bases; unmatched junction nucleotides: 5. The CDR3 sequence is CSARDGSGRDYNEQFF. CDR3 sequence (DNA): TGCAGTGCTAGAGATGGAAGCGGGAGGGACTACAATGAGCAGTTCTTC.

The genes are TRBV28 and TRBJ2-7; 9 bases fit TRBD1. The end of the DNA is better explained by TRBJ2-5, so the J call may be wrong. Germline V gene lookup returns CDR1 MDHEN and CDR2 SYDVKM. The CDR3 runs 14 residues. The CDR3 sequence is CASSRDRVGQTQYF. In nucleotides, the CDR3 is TGTGCCAGCAGCCGGGACAGGGTGGGACAGACCCAGTACTTC.

The chain recombines TRBV27 with TRBJ2-1; D might be TRBD2 (6 bases). The ends were cut back, 6 bases at V and 4 bases at J, with 16 bases in the middle. CDR1 and CDR2 (germline): MNHEY, SMNVEV (reference sequence). The CDR3 length is 15 residues. The DNA for the CDR3 is TGTGCCAGCAGATGGCGCGGGATAGAGTACAATGAGCAGTTCTTC. This translates into CASRWRGIEYNEQFF.

As regards this clonotype: Relative to the germline gene, one junction end is altered; a read error may explain this. This sequence joins TRBV6-6 and TRBJ2-7; TRBD1 matches at 10 bases. Germline-derived CDR1 and CDR2 are MNHNY and SVGAGI (reference sequence). The CDR3 extends over 15 amino acids. The CDR3 bases are TGTGCCGGCAGTAACGGACAGGGGGTTTCCTACGAGCAGTACTTC. Translating it yields CAGSNGQGVSYEQYF.

This rearrangement joins TRBV5-5 to TRBJ1-4, with a possible D match to TRBD1 (6 bases). This CDR3 comprises 15 residues. V lost 4 bases and J 4 bases, leaving 14 bases between the germline ends. Per the germline V gene, CDR1 is SGHKS and CDR2 is YYEKEE (reference sequence). As DNA, the CDR3 is TGTGCCAGCAGCGCCGTGGACAGCCTTAATGAAAAACTGTTTTTT. It translates to CASSAVDSLNEKLFF. Full variable domain (outside the CDR3, taken from reference TRBV5-5 and TRBJ1-4): DAGVTQSPTHLIKTRGQQVTLRCSPISGHKSVSWYQQVLGQGPQFIFQYYEKEERGRGNFPDRFSARQFPNYSSELNVNALLLGDSALYLCASSAVDSLNEKLFFGSGTQLSVL.

A note on this clonotype: An end of the junction differs from the germline gene, which may be a read error. V is TRBV3-1 and J is TRBJ2-1; 7 positions match TRBD1. From germline, CDR1 is LGHDT and CDR2 YNNKEL (reference sequence). CDR3 length: 18 amino acids. Here the CDR3 reads CACSPLSLATGTRNEQFF. Here the CDR3 DNA reads TGTGCCTGCAGCCCCCTTTCTCTTGCGACAGGGACCAGGAATGAGCAGTTCTTC.

The rearrangement uses TRBV7-7 and TRBJ2-7, with 12 bases aligning to TRBD2. The J call may not be correct, given that the DNA end is closer to TRBJ2-5. This CDR3 comprises 19 residues. Per germline, CDR1 SSHAT and CDR2 FNYEAQ (reference sequence). The CDR3 region has the DNA TGTGCCAGCAGCTTTTCGCTAGCGGGAGGGCCGATCCATCGGCAGACCCAGTACTTC. Translation gives CASSFSLAGGPIHRQTQYF.